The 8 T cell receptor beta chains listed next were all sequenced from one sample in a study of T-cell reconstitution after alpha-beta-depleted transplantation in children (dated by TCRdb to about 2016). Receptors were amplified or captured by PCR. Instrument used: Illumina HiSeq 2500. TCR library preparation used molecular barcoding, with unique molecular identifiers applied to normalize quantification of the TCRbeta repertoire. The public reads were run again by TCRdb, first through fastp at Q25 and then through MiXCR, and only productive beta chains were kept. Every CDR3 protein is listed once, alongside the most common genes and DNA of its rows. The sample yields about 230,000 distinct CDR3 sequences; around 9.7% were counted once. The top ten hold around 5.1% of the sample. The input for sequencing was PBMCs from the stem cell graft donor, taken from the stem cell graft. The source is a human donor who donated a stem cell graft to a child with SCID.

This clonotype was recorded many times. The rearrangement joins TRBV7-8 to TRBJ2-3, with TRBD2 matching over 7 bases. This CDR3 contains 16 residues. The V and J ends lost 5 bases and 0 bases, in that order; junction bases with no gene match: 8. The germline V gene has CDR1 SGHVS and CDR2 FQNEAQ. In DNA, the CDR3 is TGTGCCAGCAGCCCACGCGGGGGACCGAGCACAGATACGCAGTATTTT. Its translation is CASSPRGGPSTDTQYF.

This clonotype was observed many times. The CDR3 loop reads CSASGLENYEQYF. CDR3 coding DNA: TGCAGTGCTAGCGGACTAGAAAACTACGAGCAGTACTTC. The chain links TRBV20-1 to TRBJ2-7; 7 bases fit TRBD2. This CDR3 is built from 13 residues. Germline V gene lookup returns CDR1 DFQATT and CDR2 SNEGSKA (reference sequence). With 3 bases clipped from V and 3 bases from J, the junction kept 5 bases outside the gene matches.

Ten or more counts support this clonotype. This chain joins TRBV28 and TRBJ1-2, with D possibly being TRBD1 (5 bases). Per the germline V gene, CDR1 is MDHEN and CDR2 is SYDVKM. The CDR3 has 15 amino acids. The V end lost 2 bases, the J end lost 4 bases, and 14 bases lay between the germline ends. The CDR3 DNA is TGTGCCAGCAGTTTAGTATTCCGACAGCGCTATGGCTACACCTTC. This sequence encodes CASSLVFRQRYGYTF.

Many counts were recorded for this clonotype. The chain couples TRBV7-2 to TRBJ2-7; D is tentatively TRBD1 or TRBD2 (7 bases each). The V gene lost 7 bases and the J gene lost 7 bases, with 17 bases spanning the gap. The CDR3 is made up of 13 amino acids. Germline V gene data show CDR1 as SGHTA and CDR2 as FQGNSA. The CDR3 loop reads CASIGGRGQEQYF. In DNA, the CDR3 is TGTGCCAGCATCGGGGGGAGGGGGCAAGAGCAGTACTTC.

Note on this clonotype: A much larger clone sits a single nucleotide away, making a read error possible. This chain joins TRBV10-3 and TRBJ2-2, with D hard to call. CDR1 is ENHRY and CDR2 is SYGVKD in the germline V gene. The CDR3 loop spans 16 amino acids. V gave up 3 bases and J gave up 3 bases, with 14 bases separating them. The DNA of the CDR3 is TGTGCCATCAGTGACTCGGACCCAAGGGACACCGGGGAGCTGTTTTTT. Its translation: CAISDSDPRDTGELFF.

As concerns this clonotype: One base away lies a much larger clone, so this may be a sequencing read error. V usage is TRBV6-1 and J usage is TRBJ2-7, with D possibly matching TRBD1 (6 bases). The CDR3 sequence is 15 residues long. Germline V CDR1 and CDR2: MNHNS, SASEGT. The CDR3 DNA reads TGTGCCAGCAGCCGGCAGGGGACCCCTCCCTACGAGCAGTCCTTC. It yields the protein CASSRQGTPPYEQSF.

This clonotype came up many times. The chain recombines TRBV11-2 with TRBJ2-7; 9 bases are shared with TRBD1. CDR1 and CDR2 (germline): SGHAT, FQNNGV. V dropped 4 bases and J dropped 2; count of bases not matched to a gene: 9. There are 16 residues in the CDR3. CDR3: CASSSSGTGFAYEQYF. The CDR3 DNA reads TGTGCCAGCAGCTCCTCCGGGACAGGGTTCGCCTACGAGCAGTACTTC.

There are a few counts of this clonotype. Here the CDR3 DNA reads TGCAGCGTTGGGGAGAACTATGGCTACACCTTC. Encoded protein: CSVGENYGYTF. The rearrangement links TRBV29-1 to TRBJ1-2; D is ambiguous. Germline assignment: CDR1 SQVTM and CDR2 ANQGSEA. This CDR3 has 11 residues. V was trimmed by 4 bases and J by 2 bases, leaving 5 bases between them.